This T cell receptor beta chain was recorded in a study of blood T cell repertoires in COVID-19. Study context: The samples span acute and convalescent COVID-19 from the United States, Italy and Spain.

Germline trimming cut 5 bases from V and 8 bases from J; bases unmatched to any gene: 8. The CDR3 consists of 13 residues. Germline-derived CDR1 and CDR2 are MNHEY and SMNVEV (reference sequence). As originally analysed: Estimation of nucleated cell counts relied on the amplification of reference gene primers. Assay used: immunoSEQ multiplex PCR; TCRdb lists only in-frame clones, some missing. From that table come the V and J calls and clone size; the DNA was used to work out D and trimming. The sample includes roughly 260,000 clones, roughly 86% of them seen just once. Recruitment covered about two dozen US areas and drew participants whose ages spanned roughly 18 to 100 years. Cohorts were assigned according to the clinical history that participants reported.

The chain carries TRBV27 and TRBJ1-2; 7 bases match TRBD1. This TCR was sampled from a woman aged 25 to 39 with acute COVID-19. The specimen sequenced was PBMCs or T cells enriched from blood (not recorded which). This CDR3 is CASSQRTGEGYTF. For the CDR3, the DNA is TGTGCCAGCAGTCAACGGACAGGTGAAGGCTACACCTTC.